This T cell receptor (beta chain) was captured in a study of blood T cell repertoires in COVID-19. As for the study in general: The United States, Italy and Spain were the sources of the acute and convalescent COVID-19 samples. PBMCs, B-cell-depleted T cells, or T cells were the source of the cDNA or gDNA that made up the material.

This CDR3 is built from 15 residues. Germline V CDR1 and CDR2: LNHDA, SQIVND (reference sequence). Trimming stripped 5 bases from V and 2 bases from J, with 16 bases between. Original data processing: Scientists estimated how many nucleated cells there were by amplifying reference gene primers. Profiled with immunoSEQ multiplex PCR; TCRdb holds only in-frame clones, not every one. V and J calls plus clone size are reproduced from that table; the DNA served to infer D and trimming. The table includes about 180,000 clones, 65% to 90% detected once. The sample was peripheral blood. This TCR derives from a man aged 45-65 years with active or convalescent COVID-19. This sequence joins TRBV19 and TRBJ2-7, with D maybe TRBD2 (7 bases). CDR3 region: CASSDPGGRAYEQYF. The CDR3, as DNA: TGTGCCAGTAGTGACCCCGGGGGGCGGGCCTACGAGCAGTACTTC.